The subject of this entry is one TCR beta chain. As yet, its antigen is unknown. The sample is drawn from a study of OX40 agonist ivuxolimab in advanced cancers. Study details: Dose-escalation patients' cancers were hepatocellular carcinoma, melanoma, renal cell or head and neck cancer. Study-wide results and caveats: The investigators did not determine what antigen specificity the expanded peripheral T cells had.

This table comes from immunoSEQ multiplex PCR, and its TCRdb copy is limited to in-frame clones, with some not included. This table holds around 67,000 clones, about 85% found once. The input for sequencing was CD4+ or CD8+ T cells sorted from blood, taken in a trial of the OX40 agonist ivuxolimab. This clonotype originated in an adult with an advanced solid tumor such as melanoma, head and neck, liver or kidney cancer.

The CDR3 coding sequence is TGTGCCAGCAGTTACTGGAAAAGCACAGATACGCAGTATTTT. Its translation: CASSYWKSTDTQYF. The chain couples TRBV6-6 to TRBJ2-3; D is unclear. V shed 1 base and J shed 0 bases, with 5 bases lying between them. The CDR3 totals 14 residues. Germline CDR1 and CDR2: MNHNY and SVGAGI (reference sequence).